Given below is one T cell receptor beta chain in context. The sample belongs to a study of blood T cell repertoires in COVID-19. Overall study context: Samples of COVID-19 (acute and convalescent) were obtained from the United States, Italy and Spain. PBMCs, B-cell-depleted T cells, or T cells provided the cDNA or gDNA that made up the material.

CDR1 is SGHTA, CDR2 FQGTGA, per germline. This CDR3 region has 15 residues. J lost 4 bases, V lost 5 bases, and 6 bases had no gene match. How the authors handled the data: Amplification from reference gene primers served as the basis for estimated nucleated cell counts. The protocol was immunoSEQ multiplex PCR, while the TCRdb copy is restricted to in-frame clones and leaves out a portion. The D gene and trimming were derived from the DNA, and the V and J assignments and clone size from that table. The sample yields some 140,000 clones, over 65% seen once. The chain couples TRBV7-3 to TRBJ2-1; 9 bases map to TRBD2. The receptor's source is a man older than 75 with acute or convalescent COVID-19. Sequences were obtained from peripheral blood. CDR3 nucleotides: TGTGCCAGCAGCCCCCTGCGGGGGGGGTACAATGAGCAGTTCTTC. This translates into CASSPLRGGYNEQFF.